This T cell receptor beta chain is from a study of CD8 T cells in Susac syndrome. Looking at the study overall: There were Susac syndrome patients who were therapy-naive at blood draw, others on corticosteroids, and others on intravenous immunoglobulin alone.

Germline assignment: CDR1 DFQATT and CDR2 SNEGSKA (reference sequence). The CDR3 has 14 residues. After removal of 3 bases from V and 5 bases from J, the junction contained 7 bases not matched to a gene. About 0.5 to 1 ug RNA was reverse transcribed with random hexamers. With immunoSEQ multiplex PCR, TCR beta CDR3 was amplified across 54 Vbeta and 13 Jbeta. TCRdb processed the immunoSEQ multiplex PCR reads anew with MiXCR; each CDR3 protein has one entry. The sample holds about 140,000 distinct CDR3 sequences, almost 96% seen once. Diagnostic criteria defined recently for definite or probable disease were met by the Susac syndrome patients. Negative isolation yielded the CD8+ and CD4+ T cells, while FACS enriched the TEMRA cells.

The V and J genes are TRBV20-1 and TRBJ2-5, with TRBD2 matching 9 bases. Sequenced material: CD4+ T cells from PBMCs. This receptor was obtained from a human donor with Susac syndrome. In nucleotides, the CDR3 is TGCAGTGCTAGGAGGCGGGAGGGCCTGGAGACCCAGTACTTC. It translates to CSARRREGLETQYF.